The sequence of this TCR beta chain was determined in a study of neurological immune-mediated disorders. The authors made cDNA by 5'RACE with 10-nucleotide random UMIs. TCRdb recomputed calls from the 5' RACE reads with MiXCR, one row per CDR3 protein. The profile shows about 55,000 distinct CDR3 sequences, 3% to 4% of them singletons. The CDR3 spans 14 residues. This sequence was found in a man in his fifties or sixties with multiple sclerosis. This chain links TRBV21-1 with TRBJ2-1; the D call TRBD2 from the table was never checked on the DNA. TRBV21-1 is termed a pseudogene. Sample: PBMCs. The CDR3 nucleotides read TGTGCCAGCGGGACTAGCGGCAAGAACAATGAGCAGTTCTTC. It yields the protein CASGTSGKNNEQFF.